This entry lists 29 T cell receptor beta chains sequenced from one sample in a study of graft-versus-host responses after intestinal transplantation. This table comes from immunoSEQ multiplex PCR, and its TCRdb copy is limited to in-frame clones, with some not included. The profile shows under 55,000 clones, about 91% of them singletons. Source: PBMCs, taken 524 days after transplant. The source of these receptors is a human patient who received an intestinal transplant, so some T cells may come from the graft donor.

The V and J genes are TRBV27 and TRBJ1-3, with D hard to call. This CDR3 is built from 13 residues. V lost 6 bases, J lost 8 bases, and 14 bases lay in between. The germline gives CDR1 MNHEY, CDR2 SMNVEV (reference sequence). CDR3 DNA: TGTGCCAGCAGCCTCGGGCTCCGCGACACCATATATTTT. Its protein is CASSLGLRDTIYF.

The CDR3 sequence is CATSRDWGSTGELFF. The DNA for the CDR3 is TGTGCCACCAGCAGAGATTGGGGCAGCACCGGGGAGCTGTTTTTT. This chain connects TRBV15 to TRBJ2-2; TRBD1 is a possible D gene (5 bases). Between the trimmed V and J ends, which lost 0 bases and 4 bases, there was a span of 9 bases. The CDR3 runs to 15 residues. The germline CDR1 and CDR2 sequences are LNHNV and YYDKDF (reference sequence).

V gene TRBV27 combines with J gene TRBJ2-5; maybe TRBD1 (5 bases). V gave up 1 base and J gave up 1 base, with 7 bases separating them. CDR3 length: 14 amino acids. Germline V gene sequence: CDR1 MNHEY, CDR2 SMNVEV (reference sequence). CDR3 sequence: CASSLLRGQETQYF. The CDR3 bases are TGTGCCAGCAGTTTATTAAGGGGCCAAGAGACCCAGTACTTC.

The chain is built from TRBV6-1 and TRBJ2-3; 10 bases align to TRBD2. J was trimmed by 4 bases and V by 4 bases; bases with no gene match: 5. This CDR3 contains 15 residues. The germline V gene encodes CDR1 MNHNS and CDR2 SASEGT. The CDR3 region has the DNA TGTGCCAGCAGTGGGGCTAGCGGGAGCGCAGATACGCAGTATTTT. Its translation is CASSGASGSADTQYF.

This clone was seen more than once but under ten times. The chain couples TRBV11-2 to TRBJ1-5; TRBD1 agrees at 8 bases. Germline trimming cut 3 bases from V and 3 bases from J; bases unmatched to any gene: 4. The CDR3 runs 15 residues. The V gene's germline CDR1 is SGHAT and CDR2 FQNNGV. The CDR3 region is CASSFGTGDNQPQHF. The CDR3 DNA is TGTGCCAGCAGCTTCGGGACAGGAGACAATCAGCCCCAGCATTTT.

This CDR3 reads CASLRLKGYNEQFF. The DNA of the CDR3 is TGTGCCAGCCTCAGACTTAAAGGCTACAATGAGCAGTTCTTC. The chain uses TRBV13 and TRBJ2-1; D unclear. The V end was cut by 8 bases, the J end by 3 bases, with 14 bases between. There are 14 residues in the CDR3. CDR1 PRHDT and CDR2 FYEKMQ come from the germline V gene (reference sequence).

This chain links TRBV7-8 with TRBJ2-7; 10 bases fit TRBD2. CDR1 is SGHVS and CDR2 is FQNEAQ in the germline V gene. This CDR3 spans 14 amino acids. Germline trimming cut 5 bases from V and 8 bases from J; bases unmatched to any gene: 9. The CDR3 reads CASSLTSGPTKQYF. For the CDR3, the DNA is TGTGCCAGCAGCCTGACTAGCGGGCCTACGAAGCAGTACTTC.

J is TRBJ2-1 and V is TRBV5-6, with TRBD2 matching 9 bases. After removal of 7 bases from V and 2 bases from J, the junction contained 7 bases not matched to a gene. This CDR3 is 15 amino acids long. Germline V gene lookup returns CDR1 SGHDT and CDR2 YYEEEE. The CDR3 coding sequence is TGTGCCAGCGCGCATAGCGGGAGAACCTACAATGAGCAGTTCTTC. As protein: CASAHSGRTYNEQFF.

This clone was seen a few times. The CDR3 sequence: CSVVSGTGELFF. CDR3 sequence (DNA): TGCAGCGTTGTTAGTGGCACCGGGGAGCTGTTTTTT. The chain combines TRBV29-1 with TRBJ2-2; D gene uncertain. V gave up 4 bases and J gave up 4 bases, with 7 bases separating them. The CDR3 has 12 amino acids. Germline loops: CDR1 SQVTM, CDR2 ANQGSEA.

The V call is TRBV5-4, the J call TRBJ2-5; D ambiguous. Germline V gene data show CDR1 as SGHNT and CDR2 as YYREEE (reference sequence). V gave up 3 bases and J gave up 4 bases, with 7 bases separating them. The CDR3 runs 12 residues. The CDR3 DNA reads TGTGCCAGCAGCTCTGGAGCAGAGACCCAGTACTTC. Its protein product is CASSSGAETQYF. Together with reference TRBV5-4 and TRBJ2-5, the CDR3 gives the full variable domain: ETGVTQSPTHLIKTRGQQVTLRCSSQSGHNTVSWYQQALGQGPQFIFQYYREEENGRGNFPPRFSGLQFPNYSSELNVNALELDDSALYLCASSSGAETQYFGPGTRLLVL.

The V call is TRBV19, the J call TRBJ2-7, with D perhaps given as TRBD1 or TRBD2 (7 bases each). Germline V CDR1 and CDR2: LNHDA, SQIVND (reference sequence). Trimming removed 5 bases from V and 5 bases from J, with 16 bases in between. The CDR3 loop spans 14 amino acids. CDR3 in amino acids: CASSARQGGNEQYF. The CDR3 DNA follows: TGTGCCAGTAGTGCGAGACAGGGAGGGAACGAGCAGTACTTC.

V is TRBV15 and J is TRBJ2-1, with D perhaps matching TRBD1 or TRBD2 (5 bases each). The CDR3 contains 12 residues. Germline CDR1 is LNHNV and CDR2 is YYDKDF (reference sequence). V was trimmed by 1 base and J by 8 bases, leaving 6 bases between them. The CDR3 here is CATSRGGDEQFF. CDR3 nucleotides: TGTGCCACCAGCAGAGGAGGGGATGAGCAGTTCTTC.

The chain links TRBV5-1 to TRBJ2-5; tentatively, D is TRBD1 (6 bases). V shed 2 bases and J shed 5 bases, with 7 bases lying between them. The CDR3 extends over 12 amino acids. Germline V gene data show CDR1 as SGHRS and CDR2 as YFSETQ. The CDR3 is CASSFDRETQYF. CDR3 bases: TGCGCCAGCAGCTTCGACAGGGAGACCCAGTACTTC.

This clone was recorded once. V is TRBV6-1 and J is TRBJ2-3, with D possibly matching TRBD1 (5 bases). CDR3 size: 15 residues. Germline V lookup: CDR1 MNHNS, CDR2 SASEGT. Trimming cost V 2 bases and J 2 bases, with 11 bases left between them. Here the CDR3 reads CASSENRKNTDTQYF. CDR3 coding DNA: TGTGCCAGCAGTGAAAACAGGAAGAACACAGATACGCAGTATTTT.

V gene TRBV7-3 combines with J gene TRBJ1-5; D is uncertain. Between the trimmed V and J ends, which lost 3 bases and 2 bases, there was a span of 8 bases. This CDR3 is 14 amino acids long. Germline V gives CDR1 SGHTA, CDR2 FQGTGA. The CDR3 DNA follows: TGTGCCAGCAGCTTCGGCCAGGGCAATCAGCCCCAGCATTTT. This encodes CASSFGQGNQPQHF.

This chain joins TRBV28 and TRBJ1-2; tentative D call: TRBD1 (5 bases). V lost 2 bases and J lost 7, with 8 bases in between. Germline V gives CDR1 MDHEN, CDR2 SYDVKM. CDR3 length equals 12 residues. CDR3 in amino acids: CASSLRGLGYTF. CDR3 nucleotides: TGTGCCAGCAGTTTAAGGGGACTTGGCTACACCTTC.

CDR3 region: CASSYRGRRSTDTQYF. CDR3 sequence (DNA): TGTGCCAGCAGTTACCGGGGGAGAAGGAGCACAGATACGCAGTATTTT. The gene calls are TRBV6-5 and TRBJ2-3; tentative D call: TRBD2 (6 bases). Trimming shortened V by 2 bases and J by 0 bases, and 12 bases separated the two germline ends. Germline CDR1 is MNHEY and CDR2 is SVGAGI. This CDR3 spans 16 amino acids.

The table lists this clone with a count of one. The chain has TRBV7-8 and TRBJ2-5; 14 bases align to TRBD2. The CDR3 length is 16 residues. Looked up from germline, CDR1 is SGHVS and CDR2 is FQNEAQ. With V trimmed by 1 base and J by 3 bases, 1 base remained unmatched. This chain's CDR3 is CASSLGGLAGEETQYF. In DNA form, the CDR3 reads TGTGCCAGCAGCTTAGGGGGACTAGCGGGAGAAGAGACCCAGTACTTC.

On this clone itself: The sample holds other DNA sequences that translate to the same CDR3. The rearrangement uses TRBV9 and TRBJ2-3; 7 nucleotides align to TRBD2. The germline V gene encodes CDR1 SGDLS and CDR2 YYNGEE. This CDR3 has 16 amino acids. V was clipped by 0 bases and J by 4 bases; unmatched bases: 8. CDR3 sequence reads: CASSVAGRERADTQYF. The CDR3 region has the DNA TGTGCCAGCAGCGTAGCGGGGCGGGAGAGGGCAGATACGCAGTATTTT.

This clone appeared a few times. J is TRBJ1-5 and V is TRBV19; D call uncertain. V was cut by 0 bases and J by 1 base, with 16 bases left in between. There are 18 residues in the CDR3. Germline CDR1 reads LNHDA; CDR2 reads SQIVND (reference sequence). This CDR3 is CASSIDPEGLASNQPQHF. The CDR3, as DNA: TGTGCCAGTAGTATAGATCCAGAAGGACTGGCGAGCAATCAGCCCCAGCATTTT.

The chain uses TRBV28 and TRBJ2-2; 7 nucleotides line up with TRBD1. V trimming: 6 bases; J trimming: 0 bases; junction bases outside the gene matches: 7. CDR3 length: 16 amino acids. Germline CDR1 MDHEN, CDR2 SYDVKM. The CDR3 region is CASSQAGTANTGELFF. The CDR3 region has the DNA TGTGCCAGCAGCCAGGCCGGGACAGCGAACACCGGGGAGCTGTTTTTT.

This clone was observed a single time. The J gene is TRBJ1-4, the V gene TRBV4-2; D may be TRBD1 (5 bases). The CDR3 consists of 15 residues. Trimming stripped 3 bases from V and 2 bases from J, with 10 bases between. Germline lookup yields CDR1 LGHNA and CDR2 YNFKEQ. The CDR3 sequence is CASSQLGRTNEKLFF. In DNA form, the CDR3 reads TGTGCCAGCAGCCAGTTGGGACGGACTAATGAAAAACTGTTTTTT.

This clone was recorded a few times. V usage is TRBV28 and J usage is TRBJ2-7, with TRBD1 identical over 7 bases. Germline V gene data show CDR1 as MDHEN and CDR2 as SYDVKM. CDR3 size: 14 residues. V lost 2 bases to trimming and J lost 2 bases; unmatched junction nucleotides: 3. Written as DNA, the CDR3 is TGTGCCAGCAGTTTAGGTGACAGGGCCTACGAGCAGTACTTC. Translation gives CASSLGDRAYEQYF. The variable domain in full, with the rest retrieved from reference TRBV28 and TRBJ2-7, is DVKVTQSSRYLVKRTGEKVFLECVQDMDHENMFWYRQDPGLGLRLIYFSYDVKMKEKGDIPEGYSVSREKKERFSLILESASTNQTSMYLCASSLGDRAYEQYFGPGTRLTVT.

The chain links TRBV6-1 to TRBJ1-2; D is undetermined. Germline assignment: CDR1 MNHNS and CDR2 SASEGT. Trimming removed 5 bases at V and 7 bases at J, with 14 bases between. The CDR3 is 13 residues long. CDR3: CASSKTAVGGYTF. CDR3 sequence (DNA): TGTGCCAGCAGTAAGACGGCGGTAGGTGGCTACACCTTC.

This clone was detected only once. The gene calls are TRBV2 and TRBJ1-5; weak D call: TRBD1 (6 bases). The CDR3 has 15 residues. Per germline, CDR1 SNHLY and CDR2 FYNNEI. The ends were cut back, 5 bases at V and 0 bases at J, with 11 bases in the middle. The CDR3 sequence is CASSQGFGSNQPQHF. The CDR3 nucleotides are TGTGCCAGCAGTCAGGGGTTTGGTAGCAATCAGCCCCAGCATTTT.

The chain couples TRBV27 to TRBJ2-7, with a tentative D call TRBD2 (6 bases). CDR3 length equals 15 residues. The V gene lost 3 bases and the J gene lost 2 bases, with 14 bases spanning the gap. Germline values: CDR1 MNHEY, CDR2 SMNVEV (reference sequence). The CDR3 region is CASSLGSGEAYEQYF. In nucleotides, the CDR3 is TGTGCCAGCAGTTTGGGGTCCGGGGAGGCCTACGAGCAGTACTTC.

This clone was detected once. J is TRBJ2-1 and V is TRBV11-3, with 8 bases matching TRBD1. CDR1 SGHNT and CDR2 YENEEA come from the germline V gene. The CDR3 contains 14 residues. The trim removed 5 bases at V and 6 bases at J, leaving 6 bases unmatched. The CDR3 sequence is CASSQRTGINEQFF. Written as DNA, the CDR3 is TGTGCCAGCAGCCAGCGGACAGGGATCAATGAGCAGTTCTTC.

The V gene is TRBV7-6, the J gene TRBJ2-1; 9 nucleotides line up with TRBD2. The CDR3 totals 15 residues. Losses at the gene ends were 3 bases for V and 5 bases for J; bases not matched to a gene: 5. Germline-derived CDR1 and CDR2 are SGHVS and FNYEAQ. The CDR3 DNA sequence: TGTGCCAGCAGCTTCGGGACTAGCTTCAACAATGAGCAGTTCTTC. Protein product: CASSFGTSFNNEQFF. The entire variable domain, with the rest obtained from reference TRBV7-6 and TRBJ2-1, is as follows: GAGVSQSPRYKVTKRGQDVALRCDPISGHVSLYWYRQALGQGPEFLTYFNYEAQQDKSGLPNDRFSAERPEGSISTLTIQRTEQRDSAMYRCASSFGTSFNNEQFFGPGTRLTVL.

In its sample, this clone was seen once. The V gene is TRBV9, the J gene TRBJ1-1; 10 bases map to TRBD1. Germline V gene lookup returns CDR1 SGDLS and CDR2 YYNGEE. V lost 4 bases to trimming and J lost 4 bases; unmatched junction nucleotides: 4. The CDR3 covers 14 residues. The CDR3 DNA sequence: TGTGCCAGCAGCTTCGGACAGGGGGTCACTGAAGCTTTCTTT. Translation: CASSFGQGVTEAFF.